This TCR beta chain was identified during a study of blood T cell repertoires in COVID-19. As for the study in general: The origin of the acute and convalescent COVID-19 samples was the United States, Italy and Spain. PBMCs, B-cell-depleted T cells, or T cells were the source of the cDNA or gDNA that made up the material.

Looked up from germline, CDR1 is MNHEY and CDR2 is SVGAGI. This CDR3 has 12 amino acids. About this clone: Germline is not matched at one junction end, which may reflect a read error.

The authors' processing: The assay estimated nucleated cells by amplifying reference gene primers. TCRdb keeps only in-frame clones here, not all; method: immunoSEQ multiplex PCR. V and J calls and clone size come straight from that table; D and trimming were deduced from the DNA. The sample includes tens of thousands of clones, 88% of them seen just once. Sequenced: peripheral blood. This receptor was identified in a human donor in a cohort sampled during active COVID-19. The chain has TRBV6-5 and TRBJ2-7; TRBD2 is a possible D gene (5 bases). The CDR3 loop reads CASSTSGLSPHF. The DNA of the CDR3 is TGTGCCAGCAGCACCTCGGGGTTATCACCACACTTC.